Shown below are 11 T cell receptor beta chains from a single sample sequenced in a study of regulatory T cells in long-lasting Graves disease. Time point here: persistent/refractory GD, antithyroid drugs over 5 years with positive TRAb. Generation of the TCR library employed RNA extracted from PBMCs. Arm-PCR of CDR3 regions and iRepertoire HTBI primers were the basis on which TCR beta libraries were built. MiXCR, run by TCRdb on the multiplex PCR reads, gives a single entry per CDR3 protein. This sample has about 660,000 distinct CDR3 sequences, with 25% to 35% found just once. The specimen was peripheral blood mononuclear cells (PBMCs), collected when the disease was refractory, from a patient treated with antithyroid drugs. The receptor source for this set is a female donor with Graves disease.

The chain carries TRBV5-1 and TRBJ2-7; D may correspond to TRBD1 or TRBD2 (5 bases each). Trimming removed 1 base at V and 2 bases at J, with 16 bases between. Germline CDR1 reads SGHRS; CDR2 reads YFSETQ. The length of the CDR3 is 16 residues. DNA of the CDR3: TGCGCCAGCAGCTTGCAGCGGTCGGCAGGGCCCTACGAGCAGTACTTC. Amino acid sequence: CASSLQRSAGPYEQYF.

In this sample, this clonotype turned up a few times. The V and J genes are TRBV12-5 and TRBJ2-7; TRBD2 aligns across 13 bases. V shed 6 bases and J 2 bases; nucleotides not matched to a gene: 7. In germline, CDR1 is LGHNT, CDR2 FRNRAP. CDR3 size: 16 residues. Here the CDR3 DNA reads TGTGCTAGTGGCCTTGGACTAGCGGGAGAGACCTACGAGCAGTACTTC. Encoded protein: CASGLGLAGETYEQYF.

The chain employs TRBV2 and TRBJ1-5; TRBD1 aligns across 10 bases. Germline-derived CDR1 and CDR2 are SNHLY and FYNNEI. V gave up 6 bases and J gave up 3 bases; unmatched junction bases: 5. The CDR3 totals 15 residues. The CDR3 nucleotides read TGTGCCAGCAGCGCGGACAGGGGGATCAATCAGCCCCAGCATTTT. Translation: CASSADRGINQPQHF.

The chain carries TRBV9 and TRBJ2-7; TRBD2 matches 7 bases. Germline CDR1 is SGDLS and CDR2 is YYNGEE. V lost 0 bases, J lost 6 bases, and 6 bases stayed unmatched. The CDR3 has 14 residues. DNA of the CDR3: TGTGCCAGCAGCGTAGGCGGGAGAGTGGCCGAGCAGTACTTC. It encodes CASSVGGRVAEQYF.

J is TRBJ1-2 and V is TRBV5-1, with 7 bases that match TRBD1. Germline V gene lookup returns CDR1 SGHRS and CDR2 YFSETQ. V lost 0 bases and J lost 7; bases outside the gene matches: 6. CDR3 length: 14 amino acids. This CDR3 reads CASSLATGTVGYTF. The CDR3, as DNA: TGCGCCAGCAGCTTGGCCACCGGGACAGTTGGCTACACCTTC.

V and J are TRBV7-3 and TRBJ2-7, with TRBD2 as a possible D gene (6 bases). This CDR3 has 17 residues. Germline values: CDR1 SGHTA, CDR2 FQGTGA. V was trimmed by 2 bases and J by 5 bases, leaving 22 bases between them. The CDR3 is CASSLFYDGGATDEQYF. CDR3 bases: TGTGCCAGCAGCTTATTTTATGATGGCGGGGCAACGGACGAGCAGTACTTC.

This clonotype has only a few counts. The chain carries TRBV29-1 and TRBJ2-5; 9 bases match TRBD2. V lost 6 bases, J lost 5 bases, and 16 bases stayed unmatched. CDR1 and CDR2 (germline): SQVTM, ANQGSEA. The CDR3 totals 16 residues. The CDR3 coding sequence is TGCAGCGTCTCCTTCTCGACTAGCGGAGAGCGGGAGACCCAGTACTTC. This translates into CSVSFSTSGERETQYF.

This chain connects TRBV29-1 to TRBJ1-4; D not resolved. The germline V and J ends were trimmed by 4 bases and 6 bases, with 9 bases remaining between them. The CDR3 is made up of 12 amino acids. Germline-derived CDR1 and CDR2 are SQVTM and ANQGSEA. The CDR3 bases are TGCAGCGTTGGCGGGTCTTATGAAAAACTGTTTTTT. Translated: CSVGGSYEKLFF.

The chain links TRBV27 to TRBJ1-5; D is perhaps TRBD1 (5 bases). The CDR3 consists of 19 residues. Trimming shortened V by 5 bases and J by 0 bases, and 23 bases separated the two germline ends. Germline V gives CDR1 MNHEY, CDR2 SMNVEV (reference sequence). CDR3 sequence: CASSPLGVAGTDSNQPQHF. The CDR3 DNA is TGTGCCAGCAGTCCCCTAGGGGTGGCAGGGACGGATAGCAATCAGCCCCAGCATTTT.

There are a few counts of this clonotype. This chain uses TRBV7-2 with TRBJ1-2; D is uncertain. CDR3 length: 14 amino acids. Trimming stripped 5 bases from V and 6 bases from J, with 16 bases between. Germline loops: CDR1 SGHTA, CDR2 FQGNSA. The chain's CDR3 is CASSPGPAGDGYTF. The CDR3 coding sequence is TGTGCCAGCAGCCCTGGACCTGCCGGGGATGGCTACACCTTC.

On this clonotype itself: A much larger clonotype is one base distant, so this may be a read error. The genes are TRBV28 and TRBJ1-1, with a possible D match to TRBD1 (6 bases). The CDR3 spans 17 residues. Germline V gene sequence: CDR1 MDHEN, CDR2 SYDVKM. CDR3: CASSLPLFQGTGTEALF. The CDR3 nucleotides read TGTGCCAGCAGTTTACCATTATTCCAGGGGACGGGCACTGAAGCTCTCTTT.